These 28 T cell receptor beta chains originate from one sample sequenced in a study of blood T cell repertoires in COVID-19. Produced via immunoSEQ multiplex PCR; TCRdb's table is partial and in-frame only. In the table there are 100,000 to 120,000 clones, 82% of which are singletons. Sequencing used peripheral blood. The receptors originated from a woman in her sixties with acute or convalescent COVID-19.

The V gene is TRBV7-2, the J gene TRBJ1-1; TRBD1 might be the D (6 bases). Germline assignment: CDR1 SGHTA and CDR2 FQGNSA. CDR3 length equals 16 residues. Deletions cut 4 bases from V and 6 bases from J, with 21 bases between. The CDR3 nucleotides read TGTGCCAGCAGCTCGAGGTGGGGGGGGCAGTCGGCTGAAGCTTTCTTT. It is translated as CASSSRWGGQSAEAFF.

The chain carries TRBV28 and TRBJ1-6, with a possible D match to TRBD1 (6 bases). The CDR3 length is 17 residues. The V and J ends lost 6 bases and 0 bases respectively, with 15 bases between them. The germline V gene encodes CDR1 MDHEN and CDR2 SYDVKM. CDR3 coding DNA: TGTGCCAGCAGCCTAGGGGGTTATAGCTCCTATAATTCACCCCTCCACTTT. This translates into CASSLGGYSSYNSPLHF.

The rearrangement links TRBV6-5 to TRBJ2-7, with a possible D match to TRBD1 (6 bases). V was pared by 2 bases and J by 0 bases, with 11 bases between. The CDR3 totals 15 residues. Per the germline V gene, CDR1 is MNHEY and CDR2 is SVGAGI. CDR3 sequence reads: CASSYRKQGSYEQYF. The CDR3 coding sequence is TGTGCCAGCAGTTACCGCAAACAGGGCTCCTACGAGCAGTACTTC.

The chain uses TRBV3-1 (or the pseudogene TRBV3-2) and TRBJ1-2, with a tentative D call TRBD1 (6 bases). The CDR3 consists of 14 residues. CDR1 and CDR2 (germline): LGHDT, YNNKEL (reference sequence). V gave up 2 bases and J gave up 4 bases, with 11 bases separating them. The DNA of the CDR3 is TGTGCCAGCAGCCAAACACAGGGAAGCTATGGCTACACCTTC. Encoded protein: CASSQTQGSYGYTF.

The chain combines TRBV12-5 with TRBJ1-2, with 8 positions matching TRBD1. The germline V gene has CDR1 LGHNT and CDR2 FRNRAP. This CDR3 region has 13 residues. The junction had 2 bases not matched to a gene; V was cut back by 4 bases and J by 4 bases. CDR3 loop: CASGSTGAYGYTF. CDR3 sequence (DNA): TGTGCTAGTGGTTCGACAGGGGCCTATGGCTACACCTTC.

The CDR3 coding sequence is TGTGCCACCAGTGACCCGGCGCAGGGCTCCTACGAGCAGTACTTC. Protein sequence: CATSDPAQGSYEQYF. V is TRBV24-1 and J is TRBJ2-7, with a tentative D call TRBD1 (5 bases). This CDR3 has 15 amino acids. Germline loops: CDR1 KGHDR, CDR2 SFDVKD. Trimming shortened V by 4 bases and J by 0 bases, and 12 bases separated the two germline ends.

The V and J genes are TRBV6-5 and TRBJ1-5; TRBD1 agrees at 7 bases. Germline V CDR1 and CDR2: MNHEY, SVGAGI. The V and J ends lost 0 bases and 2 bases, in that order; junction bases with no gene match: 4. The CDR3 contains 16 residues. The CDR3 DNA follows: TGTGCCAGCAGTTACTCGGGACAGAGAGGCAATCAGCCCCAGCATTTT. It yields the protein CASSYSGQRGNQPQHF.

This chain joins TRBV19 and TRBJ1-4; tentative D call: TRBD1 (5 bases). The CDR3 sequence is 14 residues long. V lost 8 bases and J 3 bases, leaving 13 bases between the germline ends. In germline, CDR1 is LNHDA, CDR2 SQIVND (reference sequence). The CDR3 sequence is CASGQGTPNEKLFF. DNA for the CDR3: TGTGCCAGTGGGCAGGGTACTCCTAATGAAAAACTGTTTTTT. Filled out from reference TRBV19 and TRBJ1-4, the complete variable domain reads DGGITQSPKYLFRKEGQNVTLSCEQNLNHDAMYWYRQDPGQGLRLIYYSQIVNDFQKGDIAEGYSVSREKKESFPLTVTSAQKNPTAFYLCASGQGTPNEKLFFGSGTQLSVL.

This chain connects TRBV7-9 to TRBJ2-1, with TRBD1 identical over 7 bases. The CDR3 is 15 amino acids. V trimming: 6 bases; J trimming: 0 bases; junction bases outside the gene matches: 5. Germline assignment: CDR1 SEHNR and CDR2 FQNEAQ (reference sequence). In DNA, the CDR3 is TGTGCCAGCAGGAGAACAGGGGACTCCTACAATGAGCAGTTCTTC. Translating gives CASRRTGDSYNEQFF.

CDR3 DNA sequence: TGTGCCAGCAGCTCCCCCCGGGGTGAAAAACTGTTTTTT. It translates to CASSSPRGEKLFF. The rearrangement links TRBV5-5 to TRBJ1-4, with D uncertain. Germline CDR1 is SGHKS and CDR2 is YYEKEE (reference sequence). Trimming removed 3 bases from V and 7 bases from J, with 10 bases in between. The CDR3 is 13 residues long.

The chain recombines TRBV2 with TRBJ1-4, with D unclear. V was shortened by 4 bases and J by 1 base, with 7 bases between the two germline ends. The germline CDR1 and CDR2 sequences are SNHLY and FYNNEI. The CDR3 spans 14 residues. The CDR3 region is CASSASGTNEKLFF. The CDR3 region has the DNA TGTGCCAGCAGTGCATCGGGAACTAATGAAAAACTGTTTTTT.

CDR3 region: CAISGQGSVGNTIYF. CDR3 DNA sequence: TGTGCCATCAGCGGACAGGGTTCGGTAGGAAACACCATATATTTT. The rearrangement joins TRBV10-3 to TRBJ1-3, with TRBD1 matching over 8 bases. This CDR3 contains 15 residues. Looked up from germline, CDR1 is ENHRY and CDR2 is SYGVKD. The trim removed 6 bases at V and 4 bases at J, leaving 8 bases unmatched.

The chain couples TRBV7-9 to TRBJ2-3; 8 bases align to TRBD1. V lost 1 base and J lost 3; bases outside the gene matches: 6. The CDR3 spans 16 residues. CDR1 is SEHNR, CDR2 FQNEAQ, per germline (reference sequence). Here the CDR3 DNA reads TGTGCCAGCAGCTTAGGGCGGACAGGGATTACAGATACGCAGTATTTT. It translates to CASSLGRTGITDTQYF.

In DNA form, the CDR3 reads TGTGCCAGCAGCTTGAACCCCGGGACACCATACGAGCAGTACTTC. Translation gives CASSLNPGTPYEQYF. This rearrangement joins TRBV7-3 to TRBJ2-7, with a possible D match to TRBD1 (6 bases). Trimming stripped 3 bases from V and 4 bases from J, with 16 bases between. The CDR3 contains 15 residues. Looked up from germline, CDR1 is SGHTA and CDR2 is FQGTGA.

The chain joins TRBV5-1 to TRBJ2-5; TRBD1 might be the D (5 bases). This CDR3 contains 15 residues. Germline CDR1 and CDR2: SGHRS and YFSETQ. Trimming removed 0 bases from V and 2 bases from J, with 11 bases in between. The CDR3 bases are TGCGCCAGCAGCTTGGGGGGCCGAATACAAGAGACCCAGTACTTC. The encoded protein is CASSLGGRIQETQYF.

The chain uses TRBV5-4 and TRBJ2-3; D is ambiguous. CDR1 SGHNT and CDR2 YYREEE come from the germline V gene (reference sequence). There are 14 residues in the CDR3. V lost 7 bases, J lost 3 bases, and 15 bases lay in between. The CDR3 sequence is CASYSGSTTDTQYF. The CDR3 DNA is TGTGCCAGCTATTCAGGCTCCACGACAGATACGCAGTATTTT.

This clone was seen a single time. The chain combines TRBV3-1 (or the pseudogene TRBV3-2) with TRBJ1-1; a possible D gene is TRBD1 (6 bases). CDR3 length: 13 amino acids. Germline-derived CDR1 and CDR2 are LGHDT and YNNKEL (reference sequence). V gave up 3 bases and J gave up 13 bases, with 18 bases separating them. The CDR3 DNA is TGTGCCAGCAGCCATCGGCAGGGGCTGTCGGTTTTCTTT. It yields the protein CASSHRQGLSVFF.

The chain joins TRBV28 to TRBJ1-2; D gene unclear. Looked up from germline, CDR1 is MDHEN and CDR2 is SYDVKM. CDR3 length: 11 residues. Trimming took 5 bases from V and 6 from J, leaving 7 bases between them. CDR3 DNA sequence: TGTGCCAGCAGTAGACACGATGGCTACACCTTC. It yields the protein CASSRHDGYTF.

The CDR3 bases are TGCGCCAGCAGCCAAGAGGGGGGACAGCACTATGGCTACACCTTC. It is translated as CASSQEGGQHYGYTF. J is TRBJ1-2 and V is TRBV4-3; TRBD1 matches 7 bases. CDR1 and CDR2 from the germline V gene are LGHNA and YSLEER. V trimming: 0 bases; J trimming: 3 bases; junction bases outside the gene matches: 4. CDR3 length: 15 amino acids.

The chain has TRBV18 and TRBJ2-2; TRBD1 matches at 9 bases. V trimming: 3 bases; J trimming: 6 bases; junction bases outside the gene matches: 5. The CDR3 totals 15 residues. From germline, CDR1 is KGHSH and CDR2 LQKENI. In nucleotides, the CDR3 is TGTGCCAGCTCACCTTGGACAGGGGATCCCGGGGAGCTGTTTTTT. As protein: CASSPWTGDPGELFF.

The chain links TRBV6-5 to TRBJ1-2; D perhaps matches TRBD1 (6 bases). Germline V gives CDR1 MNHEY, CDR2 SVGAGI. This CDR3 has 15 residues. V lost 6 bases, J lost 4 bases, and 18 bases lay in between. As DNA, the CDR3 is TGTGCCAGCAGACGAACCCGACAGGAACCCTATGGCTACACCTTC. Translated, it gives CASRRTRQEPYGYTF.

V is TRBV11-2 and J is TRBJ1-2, with a possible D match to TRBD1 (6 bases). The CDR3 spans 13 residues. Looked up from germline, CDR1 is SGHAT and CDR2 is FQNNGV. V lost 5 bases to trimming and J lost 4 bases, with 11 bases between them. CDR3 amino acids: CASSLGQLYGYTF. CDR3 sequence (DNA): TGTGCCAGCAGCCTTGGACAGCTCTATGGCTACACCTTC.

V gene TRBV4-3 combines with J gene TRBJ2-6; D is unclear. The CDR3 extends over 16 amino acids. Germline V CDR1 and CDR2: LGHNA, YSLEER. Trimming stripped 5 bases from V and 0 bases from J, with 11 bases between. The CDR3 reads CASSAPPGSGANVLTF. The CDR3 DNA is TGCGCCAGCAGCGCCCCCCCAGGCTCTGGGGCCAACGTCCTGACTTTC.

The rearrangement uses TRBV4-1 and TRBJ1-3; 8 positions match TRBD1. Germline values: CDR1 MGHRA, CDR2 YSYEKL. V was clipped by 3 bases and J by 6 bases; unmatched bases: 7. There are 15 residues in the CDR3. The CDR3 spells CASSQGGQGANTIYF. As DNA, the CDR3 is TGCGCCAGCAGCCAGGGTGGACAGGGTGCAAACACCATATATTTT.

The chain recombines TRBV9 with TRBJ1-1, with TRBD1 as a possible D gene (6 bases). The CDR3 totals 15 residues. V was pared by 4 bases and J by 3 bases, with 16 bases between. The germline CDR1 and CDR2 sequences are SGDLS and YYNGEE. For the CDR3, the DNA is TGTGCCAGCAGCCGTAGGGGGGGGTTGGACACTGAAGCTTTCTTT. It encodes CASSRRGGLDTEAFF.

V gene TRBV29-1 combines with J gene TRBJ1-4, with D perhaps matching TRBD1 (6 bases). Deletions cut 6 bases from V and 5 bases from J, with 10 bases between. The CDR3 consists of 12 residues. CDR1 is SQVTM, CDR2 ANQGSEA, per germline. The CDR3: CSVRDTNEKLFF. DNA for the CDR3: TGCAGCGTCCGGGACACCAATGAAAAACTGTTTTTT.

This clone was detected only a few times. The V and J genes are TRBV5-1 and TRBJ2-5, with a weak D call TRBD2 (5 bases). Germline CDR1 reads SGHRS; CDR2 reads YFSETQ. The V and J ends lost 0 bases and 5 bases respectively, with 14 bases between them. The CDR3 runs 15 residues. Written as DNA, the CDR3 is TGCGCCAGCAGCTTGGAGGCGGGTACGGGGGAGACCCAGTACTTC. Translation gives CASSLEAGTGETQYF.

V and J are TRBV5-8 and TRBJ1-1, with TRBD1 as a possible D gene (5 bases). The V gene's germline CDR1 is SGHTS and CDR2 YDEGEE. Trimming shortened V by 2 bases and J by 4 bases, and 18 bases separated the two germline ends. CDR3 length equals 16 residues. DNA for the CDR3: TGTGCCAGCAGCTTTTATTTTGCAAGGGGCGGCACTGAAGCTTTCTTT. It codes for CASSFYFARGGTEAFF.